A selection of T cell receptor beta chains follows, all from one sample in a study of beta chain features in type 1 diabetes. Sequencing used immunoSEQ multiplex PCR; TCRdb keeps in-frame clones, though not all of them. This table has some 280,000 clones, roughly an eighth appearing once. Sequenced: naive CD4+ T cells from blood. The receptors stem from a man aged 25-45 years with type 1 diabetes. CDR3s include the opening cysteine and the closing phenylalanine or tryptophan. The D gene is left open where the match is weak. Rows may omit the clone size; those that give it use once, few, many or a size class.

J gene | clone size | D gene | V gene | CDR3 DNA | CDR3 protein
TRBJ1-5 | few | TRBD1 | TRBV5-1 | TGCGCCAGCAGCTTGGAACAGGGGTTGGGGCAGCCCCAGCATTTT | CASSLEQGLGQPQHF
TRBJ1-1 | few | TRBD1 | TRBV4-2 | TGTGCCAGCAGCACTACGGGACAGGGGGCTTCGGCTTTCTTT | CASSTTGQGASAFF
TRBJ1-4 | few | NA | TRBV5-1 | TGCGCCAGCAGCTTAAGGACAGATGCAACTAATGAAAAACTGTTTTTT | CASSLRTDATNEKLFF
TRBJ2-7 | few | TRBD1 | TRBV5-4 | TGTGCCAGCAGCGCGAACAGGGGCTACTACGAGCAGTACTTC | CASSANRGYYEQYF
TRBJ2-7 | few | NA | TRBV7-2 | TGTGCCAGCAGCTTAGAGGCGGTCGAGCAGTACTTC | CASSLEAVEQYF
TRBJ2-2 | few | TRBD1 | TRBV18 | TGTGCCAGCTCAACCGGGACAGTTAACACCGGGGAGCTGTTTTTT | CASSTGTVNTGELFF
TRBJ2-7 | NA | NA | TRBV18 | TGTGCCAGCTCACCGGGAGAGGCCGCTTACGAGCAGTACTTC | CASSPGEAAYEQYF
TRBJ2-5 | NA | NA | TRBV5-4 | TGTGCCAGCAGCTTGGGCGTAGCGGAAGAGACCCAGTACTTC | CASSLGVAEETQYF
TRBJ2-7 | NA | NA | TRBV18 | TGTGCCAGCTCACCAGCCAGGGAAAGGGTGAACTACGAGCAGTACTTC | CASSPARERVNYEQYF
TRBJ1-5 | NA | TRBD1 | TRBV6-6 | TGTGCCAGCAGAAGACAGGGGAGCAATCAGCCCCAGCATTTT | CASRRQGSNQPQHF
TRBJ2-1 | NA | NA | TRBV9 | TGTGCCAGCAGCGTAGCTTTAGACAATGAGCAGTTCTTC | CASSVALDNEQFF
TRBJ2-1 | NA | NA | TRBV2 | TGTGCCAGCAAGGGGTCGGGAGAGTCCTACAATGAGCAGTTCTTC | CASKGSGESYNEQFF
TRBJ2-7 | few | TRBD2 | TRBV5-1 | TGCGCCAGCAGCTCGGGACTAGCGGGAGTGTACGAGCAGTACTTC | CASSSGLAGVYEQYF
TRBJ2-6 | few | TRBD1 | TRBV29-1 | TGCAGCGTCGACAGGGCGTCTGGGGCCAACGTCCTGACTTTC | CSVDRASGANVLTF
TRBJ2-2 | NA | TRBD1 | TRBV10-3 | TGTGCCATCAGCCCCGGGACAGGGGTCAACACCGGGGAGCTGTTTTTT | CAISPGTGVNTGELFF
TRBJ2-7 | few | NA | TRBV18 | TGTGCCAGCTCACGCGGAGGGATCGGGTCAGAGCAGTACTTC | CASSRGGIGSEQYF
TRBJ1-1 | NA | NA | TRBV19 | TGTGCCAGTAGCCCCTTGTTTGACACTGAAGCTTTCTTT | CASSPLFDTEAFF
TRBJ2-5 | NA | NA | TRBV13 | TGTGCCAGCAGCCAGAGCCAGGACTGGATCCAAGAGACCCAGTACTTC | CASSQSQDWIQETQYF
TRBJ2-5 | few | NA | TRBV30 | TGTGCCTGGAGTGCAGGTCCCAAAGAGACCCAGTACTTC | CAWSAGPKETQYF
TRBJ2-3 | few | NA | TRBV7-7 | TGTGCCAGCAGCCGTACTAGCACAGATACGCAGTATTTT | CASSRTSTDTQYF
TRBJ1-2 | few | TRBD1 | TRBV5-6 | TGTGCCAGCAGCTTAACAGGGGGTCCCCTCTATGGCTACACCTTC | CASSLTGGPLYGYTF
TRBJ1-1 | few | NA | TRBV5-1 | TGCGCCAGCAGCAAAGCCGGGAAAGAAGCTTTCTTT | CASSKAGKEAFF
TRBJ2-1 | few | NA | TRBV28 | TGTGCCAGCAGTCCAGGATATCGGGGGTACAATGAGCAGTTCTTC | CASSPGYRGYNEQFF
TRBJ2-7 | NA | NA | TRBV5-4 | TGTGCCAGCAGAATAAGCCCATCCTACGAGCAGTACTTC | CASRISPSYEQYF
TRBJ2-5 | few | NA | TRBV28 | TGTGCCAGCAGTTTAGATCCTAGTTGGAAGACCCAGTACTTC | CASSLDPSWKTQYF
TRBJ1-4 | NA | NA | TRBV2 | TGTGCCAGCAGGACCAGCGCGAAGGGGGAAAAACTGTTTTTT | CASRTSAKGEKLFF
TRBJ2-7 | NA | NA | TRBV18 | TGTGCCAGCTCGCTTATCCCCGAGACACCATCCTACGAGCAGTACTTC | CASSLIPETPSYEQYF
TRBJ1-2 | few | NA | TRBV11-3 | TGTGCCAGCAGGCGGGAAAGTTGTGGCTACACCTTC | CASRRESCGYTF
TRBJ2-3 | few | NA | TRBV27 | TGTGCCAGCAGTTCTCCGGGGCGGGGAACAGATACGCAGTATTTT | CASSSPGRGTDTQYF
TRBJ1-1 | few | NA | TRBV5-1 | TGCGCCAGCAGCGGGAAGGGGGTAGTCACTGAAGCTTTCTTT | CASSGKGVVTEAFF
TRBJ2-2 | few | NA | TRBV7-9 | TGTGCCAGCAGGGGCGGGACCACCGGGGAGCTGTTTTTT | CASRGGTTGELFF
TRBJ2-7 | NA | TRBD2 | TRBV28 | TGTGCCAGCGGAAAATTAGCGGGAGGGAGCTCCTACGAGCAGTACTTC | CASGKLAGGSSYEQYF
TRBJ2-7 | NA | TRBD1 | TRBV9 | TGTGCCAGCAGCGCAGTCGACAGGGGAGAGCAGTACTTC | CASSAVDRGEQYF
TRBJ2-2 | NA | NA | TRBV9 | TGTGCCAGCAGCGTAGCCGTCCTCGCGGGCACCGGGGAGCTGTTTTTT | CASSVAVLAGTGELFF
TRBJ2-2 | NA | TRBD1 | TRBV2 | TGTGCCAGCAGGGTGGACAGGACTAACACCGGGGAGCTGTTTTTT | CASRVDRTNTGELFF
TRBJ1-1 | NA | NA | TRBV6-5 | TGTGCCAGCAGTTATCGGGACTTGGTCACTGAAGCTTTCTTT | CASSYRDLVTEAFF
TRBJ2-4 | NA | TRBD1 | TRBV6-5 | TGTGCCAGCAGGAGCACAGGGGACAACATTCAGTACTTC | CASRSTGDNIQYF
TRBJ2-1 | few | TRBD1 | TRBV7-3 | TGTGCCAGCAGCCTCAGGGGGCTAGGGCAGTTCTTC | CASSLRGLGQFF